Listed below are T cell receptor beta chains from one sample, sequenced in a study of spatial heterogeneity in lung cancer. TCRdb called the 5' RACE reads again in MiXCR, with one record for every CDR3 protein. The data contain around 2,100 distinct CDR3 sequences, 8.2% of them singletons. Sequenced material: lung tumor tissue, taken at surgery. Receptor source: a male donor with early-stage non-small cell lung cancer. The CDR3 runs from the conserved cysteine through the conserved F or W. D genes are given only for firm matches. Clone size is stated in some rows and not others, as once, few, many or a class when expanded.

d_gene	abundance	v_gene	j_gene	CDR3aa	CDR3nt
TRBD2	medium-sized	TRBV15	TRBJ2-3	CATARGAGGPDTQYF	TGTGCCACCGCCCGGGGAGCGGGAGGGCCAGATACGCAGTATTTT
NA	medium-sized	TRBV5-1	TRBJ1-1	CASSFRVGGGTEAFF	TGCGCCAGCAGTTTCCGGGTAGGAGGGGGCACTGAAGCTTTCTTT
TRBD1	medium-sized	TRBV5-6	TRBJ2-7	CASSHDRAYEQYF	TGTGCCAGCAGCCACGACAGGGCCTACGAGCAGTACTTC
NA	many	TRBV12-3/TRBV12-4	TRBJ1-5	CASTVSHLYRVGQPQHF	TGTGCCAGCACCGTGTCCCACCTCTACAGGGTCGGGCAGCCCCAGCATTTT
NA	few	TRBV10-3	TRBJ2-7	CAISEAAGSSYEQYF	TGTGCCATCAGTGAGGCGGCAGGGAGCTCCTACGAGCAGTACTTC
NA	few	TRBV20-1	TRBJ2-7	CSAAPARTRGYEQYF	TGCAGTGCTGCCCCCGCCCGGACCCGGGGCTACGAGCAGTACTTC
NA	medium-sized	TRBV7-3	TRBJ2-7	CASSLVSGGEQYF	TGTGCCAGCAGCTTAGTGTCAGGCGGCGAGCAGTACTTC
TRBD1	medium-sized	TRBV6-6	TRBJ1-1	CASRPTGTGGWSEAFF	TGTGCCAGCAGACCAACCGGGACAGGGGGCTGGTCTGAAGCTTTCTTT
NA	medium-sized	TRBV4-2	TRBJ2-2	CASSQDPNTGELFF	TGTGCCAGCAGCCAAGATCCTAACACCGGGGAGCTGTTTTTT
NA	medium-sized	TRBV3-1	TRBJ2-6	CASSQVYIGPRGANVLTF	TGTGCCAGCAGCCAAGTGTATATAGGGCCCCGGGGGGCCAACGTCCTGACTTTC
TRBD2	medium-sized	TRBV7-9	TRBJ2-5	CASSSSSGNQETQYF	TGTGCCAGCAGCTCCAGTAGCGGGAACCAAGAGACCCAGTACTTC
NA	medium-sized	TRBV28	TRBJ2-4	CASGGIPKNIQYF	TGTGCCAGCGGGGGGATACCAAAAAACATTCAGTACTTC
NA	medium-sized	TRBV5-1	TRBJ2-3	CASAGGFSTDTQYF	TGCGCCAGCGCCGGAGGATTCAGCACAGATACGCAGTATTTT
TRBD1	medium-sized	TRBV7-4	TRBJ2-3	CASSRTQGAKKDTQYF	TGTGCCAGCAGCCGTACCCAGGGGGCGAAGAAAGATACGCAGTATTTT
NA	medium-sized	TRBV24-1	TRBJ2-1	CATSDRDFYNEQFF	TGTGCCACCAGTGACCGGGATTTCTACAATGAGCAGTTCTTC
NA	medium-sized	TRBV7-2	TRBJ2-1	CASRPGFAADEQFF	TGTGCCAGCAGGCCGGGATTCGCAGCCGATGAGCAGTTCTTC
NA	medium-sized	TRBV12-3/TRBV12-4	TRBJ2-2	CASSLGKSAGELFF	TGTGCCAGCAGTTTGGGGAAATCGGCCGGGGAGCTGTTTTTT
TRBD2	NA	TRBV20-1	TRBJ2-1	CSARLAGVGYEQFF	TGCAGTGCTAGACTAGCGGGAGTAGGCTATGAGCAGTTCTTC
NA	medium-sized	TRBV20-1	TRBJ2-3	CSSGSGDPDTQYF	TGCAGTAGTGGATCGGGAGACCCAGATACGCAGTATTTT
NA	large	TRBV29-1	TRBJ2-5	CSVRPWFGETQYF	TGCAGCGTTCGTCCGTGGTTTGGAGAGACCCAGTACTTC
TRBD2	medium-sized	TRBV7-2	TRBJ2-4	CASSLVAGGAKNIQYF	TGTGCCAGCAGCTTAGTGGCGGGAGGAGCCAAAAACATTCAGTACTTC
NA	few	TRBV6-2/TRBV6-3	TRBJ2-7	CASSLDGPLDEQYF	TGTGCCAGCAGTCTCGACGGCCCCCTAGACGAGCAGTACTTC
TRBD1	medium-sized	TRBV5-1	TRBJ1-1	CASSSTTGKATEAFF	TGCGCCAGCAGCTCCACGACAGGGAAGGCCACTGAAGCTTTCTTT
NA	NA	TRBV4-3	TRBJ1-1	CASSTTAMNTEAFF	TGCGCCAGCTCCACGACAGCGATGAACACTGAAGCTTTCTTT
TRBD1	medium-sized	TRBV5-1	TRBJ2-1	CASSLQGASEQFF	TGCGCCAGCAGCTTACAGGGGGCTAGTGAGCAGTTCTTC
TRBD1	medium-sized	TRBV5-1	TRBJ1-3	CASSTGTGGAENTIYF	TGCGCCAGCAGCACCGGGACAGGGGGTGCTGAAAACACCATATATTTT
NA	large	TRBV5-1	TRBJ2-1	CASSPSRPSYNEQFF	TGCGCCAGCAGCCCGTCGAGACCTTCCTACAATGAGCAGTTCTTC
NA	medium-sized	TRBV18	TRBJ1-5	CASSSRGEGQPQHF	TGTGCCAGCTCATCCAGGGGTGAGGGTCAGCCCCAGCATTTT
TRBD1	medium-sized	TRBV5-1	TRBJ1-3	CASTPGQAGNTIYF	TGCGCCAGCACCCCGGGACAGGCTGGAAACACCATATATTTT
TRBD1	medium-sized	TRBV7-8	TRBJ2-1	CASSLLQGTYNEQFF	TGTGCCAGCAGCTTGCTACAGGGGACCTACAATGAGCAGTTCTTC
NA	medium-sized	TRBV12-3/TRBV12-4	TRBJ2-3	CASSLGASTDTQYF	TGTGCCAGCAGTTTGGGAGCGAGCACAGATACGCAGTATTTT
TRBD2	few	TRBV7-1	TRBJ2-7	CASSSKDASGGNYEQYF	TGTGCCAGCAGCTCGAAAGACGCTAGCGGGGGAAACTACGAGCAGTACTTC
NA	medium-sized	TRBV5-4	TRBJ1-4	CASSVQGRGEKLFF	TGTGCCAGCAGCGTACAGGGTAGGGGTGAAAAACTGTTTTTT
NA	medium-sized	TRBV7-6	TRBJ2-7	CASSFIAPSYEQYF	TGTGCCAGCAGCTTTATAGCACCCTCCTACGAGCAGTACTTC
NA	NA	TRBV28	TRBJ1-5	CASSYSDGSNQPQHF	TGTGCCAGCAGTTACTCGGACGGTAGCAATCAGCCCCAGCATTTT
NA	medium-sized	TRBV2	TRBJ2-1	CASSGEKGRHEQFF	TGTGCCAGCAGTGGGGAAAAGGGGAGGCATGAGCAGTTCTTC
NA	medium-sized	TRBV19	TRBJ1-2	CATLPRTSQSNYGYTF	TGTGCCACCCTCCCCCGGACTTCACAGTCTAACTATGGCTACACCTTC
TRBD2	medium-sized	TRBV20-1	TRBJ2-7	CSASGEGWHEQYF	TGCAGTGCTAGTGGGGAGGGCTGGCACGAGCAGTACTTC
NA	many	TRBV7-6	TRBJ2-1	CASSLRGNEQFF	TGTGCCAGCAGCTTACGAGGGAATGAGCAGTTCTTC
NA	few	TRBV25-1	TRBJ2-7	CASSEASAYEQYF	TGTGCCAGCAGTGAAGCGTCAGCCTACGAGCAGTACTTC
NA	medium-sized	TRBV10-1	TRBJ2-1	CASSEHGSYNEQFF	TGCGCCAGCAGTGAGCACGGCTCCTACAATGAGCAGTTCTTC
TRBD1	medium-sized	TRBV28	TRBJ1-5	CASSWDRNQPQHF	TGTGCCAGCAGTTGGGACAGAAATCAGCCCCAGCATTTT
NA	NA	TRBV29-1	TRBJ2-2	CSVAAGFGLANTGELFF	TGCAGCGTTGCGGCGGGATTTGGACTCGCGAACACCGGGGAGCTGTTTTTT
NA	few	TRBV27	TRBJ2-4	CASSVRQGGLAKNIQYF	TGTGCCAGCAGCGTAAGACAGGGAGGTCTAGCCAAAAACATTCAGTACTTC
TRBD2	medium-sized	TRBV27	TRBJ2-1	CASSRAGGGEQFF	TGTGCCAGCAGCCGGGCGGGGGGAGGTGAGCAGTTCTTC
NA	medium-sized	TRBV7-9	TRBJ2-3	CASSLVGSSTDTQYF	TGTGCCAGCAGCTTAGTGGGGTCTAGCACAGATACGCAGTATTTT
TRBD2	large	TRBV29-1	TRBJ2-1	CSVGSGGMRNEQFF	TGCAGCGTTGGTAGCGGGGGGATGAGGAATGAGCAGTTCTTC